What follows are 14 T cell receptor beta chains derived from one specimen sequenced in a study of shared clonotypes between healthy human individuals. Assay: immunoSEQ multiplex PCR; the TCRdb copy retains only in-frame clones and omits some. The table has approximately 940,000 clones, about 80% seen once. Source material: memory CD4+ T cells sorted from blood. Described subset: CD45RA-negative fraction. These receptor sequences come from a man in his late teens or twenties in good health.

The chain uses TRBV19 and TRBJ1-5; D unclear. V shed 5 bases and J shed 11 bases, with 13 bases lying between them. Germline lookup yields CDR1 LNHDA and CDR2 SQIVND (reference sequence). This CDR3 region has 12 residues. The CDR3 DNA reads TGTGCCAGTAGTCCCCCCCCTGGGGCCCAGCATTTT. The encoded protein is CASSPPPGAQHF.

This chain uses TRBV6-6 with TRBJ1-6; D remains unclear. V dropped 5 bases and J dropped 7 bases, with 9 bases sitting between them. Germline V gene data show CDR1 as MNHNY and CDR2 as SVGAGI (reference sequence). This CDR3 contains 13 residues. The CDR3 region is CASSGGPNSPLHF. The CDR3 DNA reads TGTGCCAGCAGTGGCGGGCCCAATTCACCCCTCCACTTT.

The chain employs TRBV5-1 and TRBJ1-4; no reliable D call. Trimming pared 4 bases from V and 0 bases from J, leaving 10 bases between. CDR3 length: 15 residues. Germline lookup yields CDR1 SGHRS and CDR2 YFSETQ. The chain's CDR3 is CASSARPTTNEKLFF. DNA of the CDR3: TGCGCCAGCAGCGCCAGGCCCACAACTAATGAAAAACTGTTTTTT.

The chain carries TRBV27 and TRBJ2-2; TRBD2 aligns across 10 bases. With 2 bases clipped from V and 1 base from J, the junction kept 4 bases outside the gene matches. This CDR3 has 17 amino acids. CDR1 is MNHEY, CDR2 SMNVEV, per germline (reference sequence). The CDR3 sequence is CASSLTSGALNTGELFF. In DNA form, the CDR3 reads TGTGCCAGCAGTTTAACTAGCGGGGCGCTGAACACCGGGGAGCTGTTTTTT.

The chain has TRBV4-2 and TRBJ1-1; D unclear. This CDR3 has 15 residues. Germline loops: CDR1 LGHNA, CDR2 YNFKEQ. The V gene lost 1 base and the J gene lost 0 bases, with 9 bases spanning the gap. CDR3 protein: CASSQVVQMNTEAFF. DNA of the CDR3: TGTGCCAGCAGCCAAGTCGTACAGATGAACACTGAAGCTTTCTTT.

The table lists this clone with a few counts. This rearrangement joins TRBV4-3 to TRBJ1-5; D is ambiguous. Germline V gives CDR1 LGHNA, CDR2 YSLEER. The CDR3 covers 16 residues. Trimming removed 0 bases at V and 1 base at J, with 10 bases between. Here the CDR3 reads CASSQEYSPSNQPQHF. The CDR3 DNA is TGCGCCAGCAGCCAAGAGTATTCCCCAAGCAATCAGCCCCAGCATTTT.

V and J are TRBV7-2 and TRBJ2-5, with 8 nucleotides matching TRBD2. This CDR3 comprises 15 residues. V shed 5 bases, J shed 2 bases, and the junction held 7 bases outside the gene matches. Per the germline V gene, CDR1 is SGHTA and CDR2 is FQGNSA. The CDR3 loop is CASSQAGTRQETQYF. Written as DNA, the CDR3 is TGTGCCAGCAGCCAGGCCGGGACTAGACAAGAGACCCAGTACTTC.

V usage is TRBV20-1 and J usage is TRBJ1-1; D remains ambiguous. CDR1 DFQATT and CDR2 SNEGSKA come from the germline V gene (reference sequence). The CDR3 sequence is 10 residues long. V gave up 5 bases and J gave up 11 bases, with 12 bases separating them. The CDR3 reads CSAEVPPAFF. For the CDR3, the DNA is TGCAGTGCTGAGGTCCCCCCGGCTTTCTTT.

The chain combines TRBV28 with TRBJ2-1; tentatively, D is TRBD1 (6 bases). This CDR3 has 17 amino acids. Germline values: CDR1 MDHEN, CDR2 SYDVKM. The V and J ends lost 8 bases and 1 base respectively, with 21 bases between them. CDR3 amino acids: CASQNPHRDESYNEQFF. The CDR3 bases are TGTGCCAGCCAAAATCCTCACAGGGATGAGTCCTACAATGAGCAGTTCTTC.

The V call is TRBV7-2, the J call TRBJ1-1; a possible D gene is TRBD1 (6 bases). The CDR3 is 13 amino acids. V was shortened by 0 bases and J by 11 bases, with 13 bases between the two germline ends. Germline V lookup: CDR1 SGHTA, CDR2 FQGNSA. The CDR3, as DNA: TGTGCCAGCAGCTTAGCGGGGGCGCCGGTGGCTTTCTTT. Translation: CASSLAGAPVAFF.

This clone has just one count. The rearrangement links TRBV10-3 to TRBJ2-3; 9 bases match TRBD2. This CDR3 region has 16 residues. In germline, CDR1 is ENHRY, CDR2 SYGVKD. V was pared by 4 bases and J by 0 bases, with 5 bases of the junction left unmatched. CDR3 protein: CAISASGMTSTDTQYF. In nucleotides, the CDR3 is TGTGCCATCAGTGCTAGCGGGATGACTAGCACAGATACGCAGTATTTT.

The chain combines TRBV6-6 with TRBJ1-2, with TRBD1 as a possible D gene (5 bases). The CDR3 spans 16 residues. Trimming stripped 7 bases from V and 6 bases from J, with 24 bases between. Germline V gene data show CDR1 as MNHNY and CDR2 as SVGAGI (reference sequence). The CDR3 DNA reads as TGTGCCAGCATCCTCAACCCAGCTAGGGGAGGGAATGGCTACACCTTC. Its protein is CASILNPARGGNGYTF.

There are a few counts of this clone. This rearrangement joins TRBV14 to TRBJ1-4; D is unclear. The ends were cut back, 0 bases at V and 5 bases at J, with 13 bases in the middle. Germline lookup yields CDR1 SGHDN and CDR2 FVKESK. The CDR3 totals 16 residues. The CDR3 DNA reads as TGTGCCAGCAGCCAAGATTCGAGGAGATACAATGAAAAACTGTTTTTT. Residues: CASSQDSRRYNEKLFF.

This clone was picked up a small number of times. V usage is TRBV18 and J usage is TRBJ2-1; 12 nucleotides match TRBD2. Germline V gene data show CDR1 as KGHSH and CDR2 as LQKENI. The CDR3 has 15 residues. The junction had 2 bases not matched to a gene; V was cut back by 5 bases and J by 3 bases. CDR3 residues: CASSGTSGFYNEQFF. The DNA for the CDR3 is TGTGCCAGCTCAGGGACTAGCGGGTTCTACAATGAGCAGTTCTTC.